These T cell receptor beta chains were read from a single sample in a study of T cells in Graves' hyperthyroidism and ophthalmopathy. TCRdb recomputed calls from the multiplex PCR reads with MiXCR, one row per CDR3 protein. The table includes about 600,000 distinct CDR3 sequences, roughly 16% detected once. Sequenced material: blood. The receptors were gathered from a woman aged 40 to 55 with Graves' ophthalmopathy. Both conserved end residues are part of each CDR3. The D gene is left open where the match is weak. Expanded clones get a size class; other rows say once, few or many, or leave the size out.

d_call j_call v_call clone_size cdr3_aa cdr3_nt
- TRBJ2-1 TRBV9 - CASSVRGADYNEQFF TGTGCCAGCAGCGTACGGGGGGCCGACTACAATGAGCAGTTCTTC
TRBD2 TRBJ2-3 TRBV11-2 many CASSPPRSTSGSTDTQYF TGTGCCAGCAGCCCTCCCCGATCCACTAGCGGTAGCACAGATACGCAGTATTTT
- TRBJ1-3 TRBV20-1 - CSARTQSAGNTIYF TGCAGTGCAAGAACTCAGTCGGCTGGAAACACCATATATTTT
- TRBJ2-1 TRBV7-2 many CASSSISSYNEQFF TGTGCCAGCAGCTCTATATCCTCCTACAATGAGCAGTTCTTC
TRBD2 TRBJ2-3 TRBV7-9 few CASSSGLAGDTDTQYF TGTGCCAGCAGCTCAGGACTAGCGGGAGACACAGATACGCAGTATTTT
- TRBJ2-2 TRBV5-1 many CASSFKNTGELFF TGCGCCAGCAGCTTCAAAAACACCGGGGAGCTGTTTTTT
TRBD1 TRBJ1-1 TRBV19 few CASLLQGKGNTEAFF TGTGCCAGTCTCCTACAGGGGAAAGGGAACACTGAAGCTTTCTTT
- TRBJ2-4 TRBV29-1 once CSVAPTGRENIQYF TGCAGCGTTGCCCCGACAGGACGGGAAAACATTCAGTACTTC
TRBD2 TRBJ2-5 TRBV9 many CASSVGGSGSQETQYF TGTGCCAGCAGCGTAGGCGGTAGCGGGAGCCAAGAGACCCAGTACTTC
TRBD2 TRBJ2-1 TRBV28 few CASIDGGERSYNEQFF TGTGCCAGCATCGATGGGGGGGAAAGGTCCTACAATGAGCAGTTCTTC
- TRBJ1-4 TRBV7-6 many CASSLARTNEKLFF TGTGCCAGCAGCTTAGCGAGGACTAATGAAAAACTGTTTTTT
- TRBJ1-2 TRBV9 many CASSSRQDGYTF TGTGCCAGCAGCAGTCGCCAGGATGGCTACACCTTC